This TCR beta chain was captured by sequencing in a study of blood T cell repertoires in COVID-19. This clone has a handful of counts. Generated by immunoSEQ multiplex PCR, the TCRdb table keeps only in-frame clones and is missing some. The sample consists of around 150,000 clones, 89% of them appearing once. The sequence was obtained from a man aged 55 to 70 with acute or convalescent COVID-19. The sample comprised peripheral blood.

CDR3 sequence reads: CASSVSGGQGTSLNQPQHF. The CDR3, as DNA: TGTGCCAGCAGTGTGAGTGGAGGACAGGGAACAAGTCTCAATCAGCCCCAGCATTTT. The chain employs TRBV2 and TRBJ1-5; 8 nucleotides agree with TRBD1. V trimming: 4 bases; J trimming: 3 bases; junction bases outside the gene matches: 17. The CDR3 covers 19 residues. Germline loops: CDR1 SNHLY, CDR2 FYNNEI.